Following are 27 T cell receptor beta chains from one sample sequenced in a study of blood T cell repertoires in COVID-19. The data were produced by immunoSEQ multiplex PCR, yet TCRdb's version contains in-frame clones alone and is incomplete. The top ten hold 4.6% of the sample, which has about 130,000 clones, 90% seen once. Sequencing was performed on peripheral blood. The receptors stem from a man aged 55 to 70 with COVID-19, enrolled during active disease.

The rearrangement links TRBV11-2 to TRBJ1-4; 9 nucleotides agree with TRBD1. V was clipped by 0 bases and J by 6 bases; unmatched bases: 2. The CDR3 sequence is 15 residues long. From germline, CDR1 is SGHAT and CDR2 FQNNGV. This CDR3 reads CASSLDRTGDEKLFF. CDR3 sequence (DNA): TGTGCCAGCAGCTTAGATAGGACAGGGGATGAAAAACTGTTTTTT.

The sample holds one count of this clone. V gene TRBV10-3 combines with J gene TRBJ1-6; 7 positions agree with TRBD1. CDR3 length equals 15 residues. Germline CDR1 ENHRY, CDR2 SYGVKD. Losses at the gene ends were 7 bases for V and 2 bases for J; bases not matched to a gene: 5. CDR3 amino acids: CAINPTGTYNSPLHF. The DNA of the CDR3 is TGTGCCATCAATCCGACAGGGACCTATAATTCACCCCTCCACTTT.

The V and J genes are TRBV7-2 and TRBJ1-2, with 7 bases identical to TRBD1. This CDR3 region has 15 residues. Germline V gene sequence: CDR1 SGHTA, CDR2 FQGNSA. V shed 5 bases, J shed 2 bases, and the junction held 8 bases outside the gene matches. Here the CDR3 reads CASSLLPGQNYGYTF. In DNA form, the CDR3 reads TGTGCCAGCAGCCTCCTACCGGGACAGAACTATGGCTACACCTTC.

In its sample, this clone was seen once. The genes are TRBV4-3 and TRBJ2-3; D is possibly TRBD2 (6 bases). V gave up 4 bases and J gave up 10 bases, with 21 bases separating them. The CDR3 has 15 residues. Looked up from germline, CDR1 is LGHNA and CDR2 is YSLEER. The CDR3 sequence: CASSPSGGVPRAQYF. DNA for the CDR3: TGCGCCAGCAGCCCAAGTGGCGGGGTCCCGAGGGCGCAGTATTTT.

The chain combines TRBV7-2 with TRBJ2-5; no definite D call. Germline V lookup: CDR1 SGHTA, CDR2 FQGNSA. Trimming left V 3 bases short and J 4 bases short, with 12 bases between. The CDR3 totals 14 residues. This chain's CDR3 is CASSFPDRGETQYF. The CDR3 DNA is TGTGCCAGCAGCTTTCCCGACCGAGGAGAGACCCAGTACTTC.

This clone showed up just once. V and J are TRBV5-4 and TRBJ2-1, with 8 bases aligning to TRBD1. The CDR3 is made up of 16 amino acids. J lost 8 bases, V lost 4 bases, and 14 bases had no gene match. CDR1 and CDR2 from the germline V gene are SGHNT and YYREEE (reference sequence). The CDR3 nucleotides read TGTGCCAGCAGCCCAGTGACAGGGGATCCATCCTATGAGCAGTTCTTC. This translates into CASSPVTGDPSYEQFF.

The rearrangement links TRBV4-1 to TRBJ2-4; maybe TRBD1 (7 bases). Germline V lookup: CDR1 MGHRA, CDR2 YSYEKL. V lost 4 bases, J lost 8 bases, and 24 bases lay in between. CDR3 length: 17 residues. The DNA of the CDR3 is TGCGCCAGCAGCCTTCGCCCACCGACAGGGAGGAAGGACATTCAGTACTTC. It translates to CASSLRPPTGRKDIQYF.

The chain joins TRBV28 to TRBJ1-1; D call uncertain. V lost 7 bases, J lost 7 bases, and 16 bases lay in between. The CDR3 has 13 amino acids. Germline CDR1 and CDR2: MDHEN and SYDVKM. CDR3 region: CASINPGGIEAFF. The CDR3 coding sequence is TGTGCCAGCATCAACCCTGGAGGGATTGAAGCTTTCTTT.

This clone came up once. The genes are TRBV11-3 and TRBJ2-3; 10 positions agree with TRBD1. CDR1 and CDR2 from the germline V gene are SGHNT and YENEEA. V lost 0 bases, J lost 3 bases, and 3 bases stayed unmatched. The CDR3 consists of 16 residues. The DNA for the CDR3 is TGTGCCAGCAGCTTAGATGGACAGGGGGGAACAGATACGCAGTATTTT. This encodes CASSLDGQGGTDTQYF. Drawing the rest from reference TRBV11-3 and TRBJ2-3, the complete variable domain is EAGVVQSPRYKIIEKKQPVAFWCNPISGHNTLYWYLQNLGQGPELLIRYENEEAVDDSQLPKDRFSAERLKGVDSTLKIQPAELGDSAVYLCASSLDGQGGTDTQYFGPGTRLTVL.

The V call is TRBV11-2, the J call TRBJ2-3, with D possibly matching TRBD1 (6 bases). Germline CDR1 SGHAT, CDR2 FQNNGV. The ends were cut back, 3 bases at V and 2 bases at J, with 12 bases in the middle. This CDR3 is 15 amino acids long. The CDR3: CASSFSGAVTDTQYF. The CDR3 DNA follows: TGTGCCAGCAGCTTTTCAGGGGCCGTCACAGATACGCAGTATTTT.

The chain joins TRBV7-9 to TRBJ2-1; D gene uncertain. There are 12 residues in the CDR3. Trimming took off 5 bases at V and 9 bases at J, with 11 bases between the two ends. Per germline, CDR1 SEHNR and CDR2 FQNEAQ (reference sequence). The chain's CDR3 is CASSPQNIEQFF. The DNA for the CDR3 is TGTGCCAGCAGCCCTCAGAACATTGAGCAGTTCTTC. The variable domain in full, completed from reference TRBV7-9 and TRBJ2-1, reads DTGVSQNPRHKITKRGQNVTFRCDPISEHNRLYWYRQTLGQGPEFLTYFQNEAQLEKSRLLSDRFSAERPKGSFSTLEIQRTEQGDSAMYLCASSPQNIEQFFGPGTRLTVL.

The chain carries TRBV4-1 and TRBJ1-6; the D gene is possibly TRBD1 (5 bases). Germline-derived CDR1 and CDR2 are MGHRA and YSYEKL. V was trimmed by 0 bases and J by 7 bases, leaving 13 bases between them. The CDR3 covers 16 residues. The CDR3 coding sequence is TGCGCCAGCAGCCAAGATAAGACAGCTGAAAATTCACCCCTCCACTTT. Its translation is CASSQDKTAENSPLHF.

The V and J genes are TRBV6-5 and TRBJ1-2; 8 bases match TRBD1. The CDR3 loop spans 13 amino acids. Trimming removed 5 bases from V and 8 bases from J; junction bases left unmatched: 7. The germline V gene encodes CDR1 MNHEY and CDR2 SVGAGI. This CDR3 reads CASSPRTGMGYTF. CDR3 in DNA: TGTGCCAGCAGTCCTCGGACAGGGATGGGCTACACCTTC.

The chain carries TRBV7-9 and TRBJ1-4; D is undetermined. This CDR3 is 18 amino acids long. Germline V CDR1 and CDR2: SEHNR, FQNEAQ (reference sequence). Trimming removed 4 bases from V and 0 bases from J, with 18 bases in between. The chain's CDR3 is CASSSGWGTATTNEKLFF. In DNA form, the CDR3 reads TGTGCCAGCAGCTCGGGGTGGGGTACAGCGACAACTAATGAAAAACTGTTTTTT.

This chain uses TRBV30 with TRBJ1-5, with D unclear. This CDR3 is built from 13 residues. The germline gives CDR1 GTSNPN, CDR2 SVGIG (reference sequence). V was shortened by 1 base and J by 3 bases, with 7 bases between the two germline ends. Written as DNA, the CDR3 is TGTGCCTGGAGTGAGGAGCTCAATCAGCCCCAGCATTTT. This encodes CAWSEELNQPQHF.

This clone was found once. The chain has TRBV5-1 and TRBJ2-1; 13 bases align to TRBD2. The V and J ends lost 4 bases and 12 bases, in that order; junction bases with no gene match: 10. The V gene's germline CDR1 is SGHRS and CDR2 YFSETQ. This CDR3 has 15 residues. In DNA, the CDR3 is TGCGCCAGCAGCGGTGGACTAGCGGGAGTACCTAGGCAGTTCTTC. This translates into CASSGGLAGVPRQFF.

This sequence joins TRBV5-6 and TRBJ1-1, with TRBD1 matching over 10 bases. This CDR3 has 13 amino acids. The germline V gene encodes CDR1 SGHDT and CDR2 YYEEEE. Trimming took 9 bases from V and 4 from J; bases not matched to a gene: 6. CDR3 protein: CATTRTGGTEAFF. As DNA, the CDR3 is TGTGCCACAACTAGGACAGGGGGCACTGAAGCTTTCTTT.

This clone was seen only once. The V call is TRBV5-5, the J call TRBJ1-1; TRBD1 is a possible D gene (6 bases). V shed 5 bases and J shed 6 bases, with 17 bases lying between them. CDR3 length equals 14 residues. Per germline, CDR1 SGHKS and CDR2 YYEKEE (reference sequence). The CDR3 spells CASSSSTQGSEAFF. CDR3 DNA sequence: TGTGCCAGCAGTTCTTCAACACAGGGCTCTGAAGCTTTCTTT.

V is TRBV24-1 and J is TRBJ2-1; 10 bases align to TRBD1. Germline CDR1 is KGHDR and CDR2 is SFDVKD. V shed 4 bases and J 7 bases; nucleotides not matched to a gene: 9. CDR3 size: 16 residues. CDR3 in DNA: TGTGCCACCAGTGAGGCCCCGGGACAGGGGCCTAATGAGCAGTTCTTC. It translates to CATSEAPGQGPNEQFF.

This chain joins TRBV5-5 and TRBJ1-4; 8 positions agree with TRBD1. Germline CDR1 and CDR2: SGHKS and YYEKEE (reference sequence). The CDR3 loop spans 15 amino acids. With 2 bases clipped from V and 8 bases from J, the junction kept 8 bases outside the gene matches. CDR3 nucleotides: TGTGCCAGCAGCTTACCACAGGGGGTTGGAGAAAAACTGTTTTTT. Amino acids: CASSLPQGVGEKLFF.

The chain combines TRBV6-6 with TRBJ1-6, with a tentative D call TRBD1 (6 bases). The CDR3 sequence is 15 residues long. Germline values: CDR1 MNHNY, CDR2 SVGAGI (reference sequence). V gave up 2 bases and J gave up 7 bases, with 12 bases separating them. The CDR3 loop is CASSYQGKDNSPLHF. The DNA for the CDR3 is TGTGCCAGCAGTTACCAGGGGAAGGACAATTCACCCCTCCACTTT.

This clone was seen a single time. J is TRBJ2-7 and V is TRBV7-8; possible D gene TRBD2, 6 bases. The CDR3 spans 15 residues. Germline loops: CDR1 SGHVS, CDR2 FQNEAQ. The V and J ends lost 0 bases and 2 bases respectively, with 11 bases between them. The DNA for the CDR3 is TGTGCCAGCAGCTTAGCGCATGGGGAGGCCTACGAGCAGTACTTC. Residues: CASSLAHGEAYEQYF.

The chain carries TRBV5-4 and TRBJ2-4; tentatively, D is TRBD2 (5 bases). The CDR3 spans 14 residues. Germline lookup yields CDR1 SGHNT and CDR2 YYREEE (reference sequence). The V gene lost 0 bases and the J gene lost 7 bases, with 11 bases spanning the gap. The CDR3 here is CASSLEASSNIQYF. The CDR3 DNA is TGTGCCAGCAGCTTGGAGGCTAGCTCTAACATTCAGTACTTC.

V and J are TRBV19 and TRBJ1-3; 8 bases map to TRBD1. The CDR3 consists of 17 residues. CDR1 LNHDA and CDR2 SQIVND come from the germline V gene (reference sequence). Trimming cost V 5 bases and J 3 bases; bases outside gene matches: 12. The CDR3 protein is CASSPRQGRWDGNTIYF. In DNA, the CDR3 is TGTGCCAGTAGTCCACGACAGGGGAGGTGGGATGGAAACACCATATATTTT.

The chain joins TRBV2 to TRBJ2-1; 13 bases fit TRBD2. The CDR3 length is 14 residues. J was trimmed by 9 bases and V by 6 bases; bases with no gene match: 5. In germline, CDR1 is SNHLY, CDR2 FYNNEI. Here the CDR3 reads CASRGLAGNVEQFF. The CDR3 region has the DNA TGTGCCAGCAGGGGACTAGCGGGAAATGTTGAGCAGTTCTTC.

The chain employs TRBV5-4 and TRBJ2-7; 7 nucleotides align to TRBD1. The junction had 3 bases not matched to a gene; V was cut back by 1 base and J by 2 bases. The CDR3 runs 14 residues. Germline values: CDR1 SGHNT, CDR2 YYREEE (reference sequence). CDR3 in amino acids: CASSLTGVPYEQYF. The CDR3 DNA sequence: TGTGCCAGCAGCTTGACAGGGGTTCCCTACGAGCAGTACTTC.

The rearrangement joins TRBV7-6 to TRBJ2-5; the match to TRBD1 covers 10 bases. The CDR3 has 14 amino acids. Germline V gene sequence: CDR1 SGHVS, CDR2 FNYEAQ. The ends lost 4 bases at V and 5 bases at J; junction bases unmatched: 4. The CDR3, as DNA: TGTGCCAGCAGCTCTCGGACAGGGGGGGAGACCCAGTACTTC. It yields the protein CASSSRTGGETQYF.